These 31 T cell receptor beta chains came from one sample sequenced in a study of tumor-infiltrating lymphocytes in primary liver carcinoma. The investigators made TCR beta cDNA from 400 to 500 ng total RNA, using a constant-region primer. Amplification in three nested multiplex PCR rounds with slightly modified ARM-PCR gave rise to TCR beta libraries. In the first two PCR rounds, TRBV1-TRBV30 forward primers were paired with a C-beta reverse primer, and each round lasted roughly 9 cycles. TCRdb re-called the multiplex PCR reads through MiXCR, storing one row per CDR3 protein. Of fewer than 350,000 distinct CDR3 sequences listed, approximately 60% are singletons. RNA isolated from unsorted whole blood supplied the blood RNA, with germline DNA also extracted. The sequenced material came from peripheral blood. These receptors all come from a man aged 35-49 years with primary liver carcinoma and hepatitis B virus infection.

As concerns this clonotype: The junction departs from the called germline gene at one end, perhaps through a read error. The CDR3 sequence: CTSSLGRAGRPNEQSF. The CDR3 DNA sequence: TGTACCAGCAGTTTAGGGCGAGCGGGCCGTCCAAATGAGCAGTCCTTC. V usage is TRBV12-3 or TRBV12-4 and J usage is TRBJ2-1; a possible D gene is TRBD2 (6 bases). This CDR3 contains 16 residues.

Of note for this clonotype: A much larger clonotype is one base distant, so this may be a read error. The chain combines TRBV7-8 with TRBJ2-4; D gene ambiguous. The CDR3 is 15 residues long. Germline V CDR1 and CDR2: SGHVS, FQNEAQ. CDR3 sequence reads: CASSLDVNRKNIRYF. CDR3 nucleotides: TGTGCCAGCAGCTTAGACGTTAACAGAAAAAACATTCGGTACTTC.

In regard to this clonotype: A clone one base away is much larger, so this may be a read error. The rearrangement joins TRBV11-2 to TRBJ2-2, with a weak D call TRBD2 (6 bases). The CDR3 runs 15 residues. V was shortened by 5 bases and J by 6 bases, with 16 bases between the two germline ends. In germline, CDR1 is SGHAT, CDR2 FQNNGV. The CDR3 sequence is CASSPLGGRPGELFF. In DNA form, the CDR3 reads TGTGCCAGCAGCCCGTTGGGAGGTCGGCCCGGGGAGCTGTTTTTT.

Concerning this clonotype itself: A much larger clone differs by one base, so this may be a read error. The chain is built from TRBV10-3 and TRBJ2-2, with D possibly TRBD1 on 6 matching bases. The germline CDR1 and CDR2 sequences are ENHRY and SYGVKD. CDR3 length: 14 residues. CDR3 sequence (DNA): TGTGCCATCAGGGACAGTGCGAAGACCGGGGAGCTGTTTTTT. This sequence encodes CAIRDSAKTGELFF.

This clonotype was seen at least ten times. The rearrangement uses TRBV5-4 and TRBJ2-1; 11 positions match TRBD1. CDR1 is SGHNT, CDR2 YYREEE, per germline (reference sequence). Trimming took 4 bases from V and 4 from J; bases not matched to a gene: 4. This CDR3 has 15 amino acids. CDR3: CASSLDRGRYNEQFF. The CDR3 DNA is TGTGCCAGCAGCCTGGACAGGGGGCGATACAATGAGCAGTTCTTC. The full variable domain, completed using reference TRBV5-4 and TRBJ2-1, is ETGVTQSPTHLIKTRGQQVTLRCSSQSGHNTVSWYQQALGQGPQFIFQYYREEENGRGNFPPRFSGLQFPNYSSELNVNALELDDSALYLCASSLDRGRYNEQFFGPGTRLTVL.

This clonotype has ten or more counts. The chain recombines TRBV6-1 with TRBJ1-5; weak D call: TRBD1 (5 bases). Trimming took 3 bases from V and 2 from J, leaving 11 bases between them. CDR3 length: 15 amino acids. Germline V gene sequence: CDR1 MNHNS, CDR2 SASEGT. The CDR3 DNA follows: TGTGCCAGCAGTGACCCTCAGGGAGGCAATCAGCCCCAGCATTTT. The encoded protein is CASSDPQGGNQPQHF.

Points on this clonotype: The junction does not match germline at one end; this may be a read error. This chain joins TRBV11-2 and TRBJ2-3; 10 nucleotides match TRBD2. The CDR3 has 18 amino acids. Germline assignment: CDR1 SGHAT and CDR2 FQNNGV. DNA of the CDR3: TGTGCCAGCAGCATTCGCCTGTCGGCTAGCGGGAGTGGAGATATGCAGTACTTT. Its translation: CASSIRLSASGSGDMQYF.

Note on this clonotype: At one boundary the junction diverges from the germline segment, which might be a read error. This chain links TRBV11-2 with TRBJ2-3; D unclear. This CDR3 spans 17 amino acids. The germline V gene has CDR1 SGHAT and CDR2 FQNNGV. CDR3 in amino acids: CANSAQVQEHLTDTQYF. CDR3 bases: TGTGCCAACAGCGCCCAGGTCCAAGAACACCTCACAGATACGCAGTATTTT.

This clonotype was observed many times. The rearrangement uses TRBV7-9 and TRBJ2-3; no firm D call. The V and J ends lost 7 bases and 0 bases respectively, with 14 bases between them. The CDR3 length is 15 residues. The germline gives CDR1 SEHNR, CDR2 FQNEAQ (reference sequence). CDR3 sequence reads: CASNSPAPSTDTQYF. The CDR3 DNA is TGTGCCAGCAACTCACCGGCCCCTAGCACAGATACGCAGTATTTT.

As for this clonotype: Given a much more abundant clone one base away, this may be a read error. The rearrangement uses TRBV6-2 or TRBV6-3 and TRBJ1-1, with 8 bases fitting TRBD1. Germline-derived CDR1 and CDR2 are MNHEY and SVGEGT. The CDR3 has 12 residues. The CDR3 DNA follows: TGTGCCAACAGTTCCGTCGACAGGGGAACTTTCTTT. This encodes CANSSVDRGTFF.

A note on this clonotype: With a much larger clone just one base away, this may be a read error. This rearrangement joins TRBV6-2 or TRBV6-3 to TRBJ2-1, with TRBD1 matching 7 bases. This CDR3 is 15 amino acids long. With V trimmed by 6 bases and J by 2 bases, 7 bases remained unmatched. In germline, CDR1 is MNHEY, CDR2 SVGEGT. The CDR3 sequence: CASSLQGSAYNEQFF. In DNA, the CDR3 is TGTGCCAGCAGCCTACAGGGGAGCGCCTACAATGAGCAGTTCTTC.

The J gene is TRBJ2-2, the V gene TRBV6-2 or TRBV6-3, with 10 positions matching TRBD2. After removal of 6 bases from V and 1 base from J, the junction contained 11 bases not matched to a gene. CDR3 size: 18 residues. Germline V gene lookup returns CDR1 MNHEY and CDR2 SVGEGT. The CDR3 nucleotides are TGTGCCAGCAGCCGAGGGGCACTAGCGGGATGGAACACCGGGGAGCTGTTTTTT. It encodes CASSRGALAGWNTGELFF.

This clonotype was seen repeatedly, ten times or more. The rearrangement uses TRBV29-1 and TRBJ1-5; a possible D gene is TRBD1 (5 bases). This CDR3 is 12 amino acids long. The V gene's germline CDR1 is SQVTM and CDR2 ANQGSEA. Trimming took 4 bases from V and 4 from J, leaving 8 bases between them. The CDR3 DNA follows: TGCAGCGTTGGGGGGGTGAATCAGCCCCAGCATTTT. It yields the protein CSVGGVNQPQHF.

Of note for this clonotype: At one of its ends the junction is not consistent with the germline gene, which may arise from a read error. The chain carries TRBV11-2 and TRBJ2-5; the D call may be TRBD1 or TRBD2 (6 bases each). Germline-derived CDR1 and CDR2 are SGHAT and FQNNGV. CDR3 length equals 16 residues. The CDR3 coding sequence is TGTGCCAGCAGCTTAGGGGGGGCGGAAAGCCAAGAGATCCAGTACTTC. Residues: CASSLGGAESQEIQYF.

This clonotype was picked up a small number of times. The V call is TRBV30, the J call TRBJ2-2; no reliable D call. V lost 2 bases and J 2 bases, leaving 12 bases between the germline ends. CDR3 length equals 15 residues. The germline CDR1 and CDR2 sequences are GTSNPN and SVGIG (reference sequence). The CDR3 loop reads CAWSLTGLNTGELFF. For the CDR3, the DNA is TGTGCCTGGAGTCTGACTGGGCTCAACACCGGGGAGCTGTTTTTT.

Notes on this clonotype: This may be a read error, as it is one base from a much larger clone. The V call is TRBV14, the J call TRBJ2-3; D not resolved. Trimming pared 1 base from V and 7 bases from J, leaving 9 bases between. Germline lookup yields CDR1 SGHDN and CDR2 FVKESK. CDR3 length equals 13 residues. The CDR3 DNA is TGTGCCAGCAGCCAAGCGGGTGCAAATACGCAGTATTTT. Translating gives CASSQAGANTQYF.

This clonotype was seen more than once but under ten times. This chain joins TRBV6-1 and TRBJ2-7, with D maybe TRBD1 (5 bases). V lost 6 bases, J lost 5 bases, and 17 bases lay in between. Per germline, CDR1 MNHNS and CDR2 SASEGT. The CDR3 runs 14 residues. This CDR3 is CASSANRNLDEQYF. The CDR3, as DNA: TGTGCCAGCAGCGCGAACAGGAATCTAGACGAGCAGTACTTC.

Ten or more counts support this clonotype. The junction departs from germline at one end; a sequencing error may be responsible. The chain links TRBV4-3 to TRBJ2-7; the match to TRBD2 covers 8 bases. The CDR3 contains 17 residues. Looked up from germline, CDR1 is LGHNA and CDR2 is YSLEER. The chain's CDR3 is CAGSQESPLSGSHEQYF. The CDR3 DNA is TGCGCCGGCAGCCAGGAGTCCCCCTTAAGCGGGAGCCACGAGCAGTACTTC.

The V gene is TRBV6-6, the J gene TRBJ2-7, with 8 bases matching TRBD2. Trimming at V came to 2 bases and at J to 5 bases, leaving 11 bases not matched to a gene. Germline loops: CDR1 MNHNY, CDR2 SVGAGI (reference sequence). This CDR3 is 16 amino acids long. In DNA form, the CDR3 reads TGTGCCAGCAGTTACGGGGAACGCGGGAGGCCCCACGAGCAGTACTTC. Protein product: CASSYGERGRPHEQYF.

The CDR3 spells CASSLAPNYGYTF. The CDR3 nucleotides are TGCGCCAGCAGCTTGGCCCCTAACTATGGCTACACCTTC. The rearrangement joins TRBV5-1 to TRBJ1-2; D is uncertain. The germline gives CDR1 SGHRS, CDR2 YFSETQ. Trimming stripped 0 bases from V and 0 bases from J, with 3 bases between. The CDR3 contains 13 residues. The whole variable domain, filled in from reference TRBV5-1 and TRBJ1-2, reads KAGVTQTPRYLIKTRGQQVTLSCSPISGHRSVSWYQQTPGQGLQFLFEYFSETQRNKGNFPGRFSGRQFSNSRSEMNVSTLELGDSALYLCASSLAPNYGYTFGSGTRLTVV.

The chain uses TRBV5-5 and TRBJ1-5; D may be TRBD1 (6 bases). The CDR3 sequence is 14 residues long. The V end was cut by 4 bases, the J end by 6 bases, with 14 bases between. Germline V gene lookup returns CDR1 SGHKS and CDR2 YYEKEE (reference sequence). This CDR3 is CASSPGAGVQPQHF. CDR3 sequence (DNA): TGTGCCAGCAGCCCGGGGGCGGGAGTTCAGCCCCAGCATTTT.

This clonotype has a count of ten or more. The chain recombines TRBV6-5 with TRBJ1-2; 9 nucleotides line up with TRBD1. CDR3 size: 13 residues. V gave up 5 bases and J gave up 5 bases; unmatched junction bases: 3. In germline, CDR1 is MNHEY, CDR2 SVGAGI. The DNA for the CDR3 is TGTGCCAGCAGTCGGGACAGGGAATATGGCTACACCTTC. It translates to CASSRDREYGYTF.

CDR3 nucleotides: TGTGCCAGCAGTGATCGCAGGGGGAGAGCTAATGAAAAACTGTTTTTT. Its protein is CASSDRRGRANEKLFF. The rearrangement links TRBV6-1 to TRBJ1-4; 7 bases match TRBD1. Germline values: CDR1 MNHNS, CDR2 SASEGT. The V gene end was trimmed by 3 bases and the J gene end by 3 bases; junction bases not matched to a gene: 7. The CDR3 spans 16 residues.

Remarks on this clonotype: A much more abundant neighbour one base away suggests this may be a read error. As DNA, the CDR3 is TGTGCCAGCATTCCCCTGCCTGACTCCTACAATGAGCAGTTCTTC. Its translation: CASIPLPDSYNEQFF. This sequence joins TRBV28 and TRBJ2-1; D not resolved. CDR3 size: 15 residues. Trimming removed 7 bases at V and 0 bases at J, with 13 bases between. Germline assignment: CDR1 MDHEN and CDR2 SYDVKM.

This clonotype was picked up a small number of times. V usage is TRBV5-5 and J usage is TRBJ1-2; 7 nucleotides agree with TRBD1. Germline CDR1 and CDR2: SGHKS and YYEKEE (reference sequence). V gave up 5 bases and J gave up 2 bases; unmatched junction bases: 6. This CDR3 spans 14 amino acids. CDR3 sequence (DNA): TGTGCCAGCAGTCCCGCGGGACAGAACTATGGCTACACCTTC. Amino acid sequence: CASSPAGQNYGYTF.

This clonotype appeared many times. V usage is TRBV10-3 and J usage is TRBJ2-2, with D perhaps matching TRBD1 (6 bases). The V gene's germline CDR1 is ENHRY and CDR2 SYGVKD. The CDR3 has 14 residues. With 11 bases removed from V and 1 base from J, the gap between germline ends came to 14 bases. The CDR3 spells CASASGQNTGELFF. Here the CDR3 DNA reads TGTGCCTCAGCCTCGGGACAGAACACCGGGGAGCTGTTTTTT.

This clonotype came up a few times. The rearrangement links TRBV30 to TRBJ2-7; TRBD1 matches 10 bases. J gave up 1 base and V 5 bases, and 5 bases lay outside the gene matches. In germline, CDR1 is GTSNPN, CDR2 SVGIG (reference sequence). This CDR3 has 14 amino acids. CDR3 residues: CAWGRQGASYEQYF. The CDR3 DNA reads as TGTGCCTGGGGACGACAGGGGGCATCCTACGAGCAGTACTTC.

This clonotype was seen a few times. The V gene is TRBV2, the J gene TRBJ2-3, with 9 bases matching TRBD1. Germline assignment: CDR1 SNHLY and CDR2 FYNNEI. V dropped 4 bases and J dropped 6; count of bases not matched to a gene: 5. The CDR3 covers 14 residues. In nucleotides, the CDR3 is TGTGCCAGCAGTGTAACAGGGGGCGGGGATACGCAGTATTTT. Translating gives CASSVTGGGDTQYF. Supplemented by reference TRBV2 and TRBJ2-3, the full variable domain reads EPEVTQTPSHQVTQMGQEVILRCVPISNHLYFYWYRQILGQKVEFLVSFYNNEISEKSEIFDDQFSVERPDGSNFTLKIRSTKLEDSAMYFCASSVTGGGDTQYFGPGTRLTVL.

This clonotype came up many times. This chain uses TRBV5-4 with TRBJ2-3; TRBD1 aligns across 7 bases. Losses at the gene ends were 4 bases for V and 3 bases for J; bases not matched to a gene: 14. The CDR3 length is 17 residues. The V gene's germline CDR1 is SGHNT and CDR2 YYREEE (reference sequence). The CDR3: CASSADPGQVGTDTQYF. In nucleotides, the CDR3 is TGTGCCAGCAGCGCGGACCCTGGACAGGTTGGGACAGATACGCAGTATTTT.

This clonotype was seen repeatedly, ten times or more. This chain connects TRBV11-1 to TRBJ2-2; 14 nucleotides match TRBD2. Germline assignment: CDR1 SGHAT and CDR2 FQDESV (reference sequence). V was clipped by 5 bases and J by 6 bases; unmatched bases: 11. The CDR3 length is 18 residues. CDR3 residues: CASSLKPRLAGGPGELFF. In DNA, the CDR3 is TGTGCCAGCAGCCTCAAACCAAGACTAGCGGGAGGGCCCGGGGAGCTGTTTTTT.

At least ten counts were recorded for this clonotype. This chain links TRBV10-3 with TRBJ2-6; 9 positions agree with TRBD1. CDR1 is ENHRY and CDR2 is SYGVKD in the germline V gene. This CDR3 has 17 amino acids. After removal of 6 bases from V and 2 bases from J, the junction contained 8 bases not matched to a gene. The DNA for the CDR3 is TGTGCCATCAGGGACAGGGGAAGTGTGACTGGGGCCAACGTCCTGACTTTC. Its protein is CAIRDRGSVTGANVLTF.